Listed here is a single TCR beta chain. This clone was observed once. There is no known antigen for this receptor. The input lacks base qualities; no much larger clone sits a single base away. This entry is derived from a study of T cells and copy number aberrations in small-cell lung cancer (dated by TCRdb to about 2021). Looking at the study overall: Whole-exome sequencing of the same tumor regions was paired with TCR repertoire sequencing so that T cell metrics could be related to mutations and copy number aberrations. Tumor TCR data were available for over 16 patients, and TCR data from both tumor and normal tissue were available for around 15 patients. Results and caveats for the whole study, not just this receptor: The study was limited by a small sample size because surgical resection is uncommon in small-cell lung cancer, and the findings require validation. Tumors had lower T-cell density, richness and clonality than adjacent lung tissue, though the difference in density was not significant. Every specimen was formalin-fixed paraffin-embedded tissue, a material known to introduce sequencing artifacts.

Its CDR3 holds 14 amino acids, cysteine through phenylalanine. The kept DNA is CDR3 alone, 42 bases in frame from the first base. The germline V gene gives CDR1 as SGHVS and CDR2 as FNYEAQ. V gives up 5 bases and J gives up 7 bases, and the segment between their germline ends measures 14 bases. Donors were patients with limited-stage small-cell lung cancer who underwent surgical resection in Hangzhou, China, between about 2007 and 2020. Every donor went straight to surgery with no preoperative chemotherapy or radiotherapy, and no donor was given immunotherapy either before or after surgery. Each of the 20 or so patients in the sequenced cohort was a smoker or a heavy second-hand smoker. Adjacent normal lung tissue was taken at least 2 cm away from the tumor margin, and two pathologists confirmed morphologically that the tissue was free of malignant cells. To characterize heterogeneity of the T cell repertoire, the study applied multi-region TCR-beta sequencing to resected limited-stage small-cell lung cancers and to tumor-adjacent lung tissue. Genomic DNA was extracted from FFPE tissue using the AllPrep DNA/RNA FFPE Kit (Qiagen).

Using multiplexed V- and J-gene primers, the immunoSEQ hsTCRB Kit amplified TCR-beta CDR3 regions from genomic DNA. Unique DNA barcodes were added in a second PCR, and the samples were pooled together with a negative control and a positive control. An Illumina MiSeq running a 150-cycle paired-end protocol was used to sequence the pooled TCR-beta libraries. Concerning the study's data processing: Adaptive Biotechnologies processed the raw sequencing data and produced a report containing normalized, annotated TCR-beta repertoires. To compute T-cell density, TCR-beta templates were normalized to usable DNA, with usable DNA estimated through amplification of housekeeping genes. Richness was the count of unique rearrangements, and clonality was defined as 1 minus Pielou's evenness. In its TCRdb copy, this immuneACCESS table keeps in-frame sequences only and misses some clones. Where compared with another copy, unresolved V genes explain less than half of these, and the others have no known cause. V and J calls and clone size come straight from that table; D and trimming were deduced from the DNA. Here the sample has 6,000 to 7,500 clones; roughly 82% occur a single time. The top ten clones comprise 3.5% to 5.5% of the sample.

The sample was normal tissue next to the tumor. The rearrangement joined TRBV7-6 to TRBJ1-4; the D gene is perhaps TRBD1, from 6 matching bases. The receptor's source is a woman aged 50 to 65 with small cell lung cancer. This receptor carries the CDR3 CASSMGGASEKLFF. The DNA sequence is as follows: TGTGCCAGCAGCATGGGGGGGGCGAGTGAAAAACTGTTTTTT.